A selection of T cell receptor beta chains follows, all from one sample in a study of CXCR3-negative and CXCR3-positive naive CD8 T cells. One entry per CDR3 protein, without DNA, is what TCRdb gives after re-calling the 5' RACE reads. In total, the table holds fewer than 9,500 distinct CDR3 sequences. Sequenced: naive CXCR3- CD8+ T cells from blood. These receptors were obtained from a human donor in good health. Some clones in this sample may be carry-over from other donors' samples. Each CDR3 is given with its conserved first and last residue. Rows may omit the clone size; those that give it use once, few, many or a size class.

clone size,J gene,V gene,CDR3 protein
.,TRBJ2-1,TRBV29-1,CSADTSALGNEQFF
.,TRBJ1-1,TRBV19,CASSISTGREAFF
.,TRBJ1-2,TRBV3-1,CASSLPSIDGYTF
.,TRBJ2-1,TRBV5-1,CASPVVYYNEQFF
medium-sized,TRBJ2-7,TRBV12-3/TRBV12-4,CASSLGAEFQGSYEQYF
.,TRBJ2-1,TRBV6-5,CASSFSGSSYNEQFF
medium-sized,TRBJ1-4,TRBV29-1,CSVWGGPPATNEKLFF
medium-sized,TRBJ2-3,TRBV28,CASSPRGSTDTQYF
.,TRBJ2-7,TRBV28,CASSSSGTSGPYEQYF
.,TRBJ2-2,TRBV5-1,CASSSLTGELFF
.,TRBJ1-1,TRBV29-1,CSVEDRGLGTEAFF
medium-sized,TRBJ2-6,TRBV21-1,CASIGQGCRSGANVLTF
.,TRBJ2-3,TRBV6-5,CASSYRGSSTDTQYF
.,TRBJ1-5,TRBV6-2/TRBV6-3,CASSTGTGFWSNQPQHF
.,TRBJ2-1,TRBV4-1,CASSQGGPLYNEQFF